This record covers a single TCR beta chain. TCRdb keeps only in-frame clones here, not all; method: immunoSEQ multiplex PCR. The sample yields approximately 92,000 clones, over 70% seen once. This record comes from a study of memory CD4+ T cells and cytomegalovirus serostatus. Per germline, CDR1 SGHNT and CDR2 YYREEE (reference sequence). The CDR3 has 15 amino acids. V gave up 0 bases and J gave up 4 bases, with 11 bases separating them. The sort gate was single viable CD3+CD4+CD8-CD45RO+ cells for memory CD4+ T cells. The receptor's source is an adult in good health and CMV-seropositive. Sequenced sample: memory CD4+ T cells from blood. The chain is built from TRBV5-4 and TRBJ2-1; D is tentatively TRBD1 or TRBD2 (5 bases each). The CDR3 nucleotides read TGTGCCAGCAGCTTGGGAGGGACGGGGTACAATGAGCAGTTCTTC. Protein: CASSLGGTGYNEQFF.